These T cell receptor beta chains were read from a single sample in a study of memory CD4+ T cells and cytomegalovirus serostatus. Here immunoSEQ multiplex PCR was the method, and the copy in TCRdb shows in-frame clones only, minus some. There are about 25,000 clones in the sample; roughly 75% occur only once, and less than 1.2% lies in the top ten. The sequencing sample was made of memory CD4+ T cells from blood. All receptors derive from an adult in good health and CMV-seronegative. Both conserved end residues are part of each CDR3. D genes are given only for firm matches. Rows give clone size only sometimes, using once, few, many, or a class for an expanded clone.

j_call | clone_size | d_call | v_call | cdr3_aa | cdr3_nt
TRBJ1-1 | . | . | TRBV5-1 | CASSTGIMNTEAFF | TGCGCCAGCAGCACCGGGATAATGAACACTGAAGCTTTCTTT
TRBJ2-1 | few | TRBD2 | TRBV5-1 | CASSLAGTSESSYNEQFF | TGCGCCAGCAGCTTGGCGGGTACTAGCGAAAGCTCCTACAATGAGCAGTTCTTC
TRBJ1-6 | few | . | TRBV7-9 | CASSPPSRDPYNSPLHF | TGTGCCAGCAGCCCCCCGTCTAGAGATCCTTATAATTCACCCCTCCACTTT
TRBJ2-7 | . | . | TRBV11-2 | CASSLGRQYF | TGTGCCAGCAGCTTAGGTAGACAGTACTTC
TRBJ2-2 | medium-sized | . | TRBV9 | CASSEAGTGELFF | TGTGCCAGCAGCGAGGCAGGGACCGGGGAGCTGTTTTTT
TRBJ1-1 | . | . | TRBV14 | CASTRALNTEAFF | TGTGCCAGCACTAGGGCCTTGAACACTGAAGCTTTCTTT
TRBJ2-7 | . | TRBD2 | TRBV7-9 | CASSPTSGANEQYF | TGTGCCAGCAGCCCGACTAGCGGGGCCAACGAGCAGTACTTC
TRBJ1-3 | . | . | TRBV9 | CASSPQPSGNTIYF | TGTGCCAGCAGCCCCCAGCCCTCTGGAAACACCATATATTTT
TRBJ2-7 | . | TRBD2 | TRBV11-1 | CASSYLAGATYEQYF | TGTGCCAGCAGCTATCTAGCGGGGGCGACCTACGAGCAGTACTTC
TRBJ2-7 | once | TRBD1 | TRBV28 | CASAIGQGFNEQYF | TGTGCCAGCGCCATAGGACAGGGGTTCAACGAGCAGTACTTC
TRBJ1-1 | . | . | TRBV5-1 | CASSLAPADTEAFF | TGCGCCAGCAGCTTGGCCCCGGCGGACACTGAAGCTTTCTTT
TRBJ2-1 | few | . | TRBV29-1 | CSVEGYNGQSSYNEQFF | TGCAGCGTTGAGGGCTACAACGGACAGAGCTCCTACAATGAGCAGTTCTTC
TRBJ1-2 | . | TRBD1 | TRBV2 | CASRKDRAPRFKYYGYTF | TGTGCCAGCAGAAAGGACAGGGCTCCCCGCTTTAAGTACTATGGCTACACCTTC
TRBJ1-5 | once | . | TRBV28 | CASSSPGRGNQPQHF | TGTGCCAGCAGTTCCCCCGGCAGAGGCAATCAGCCCCAGCATTTT